A selection of T cell receptor beta chains follows, all from one sample in a study of cytomegalovirus exposure and HLA in healthy donors. Some clones are missing from TCRdb's copy, which holds only in-frame ones; the method was immunoSEQ multiplex PCR. Seen here are about 150,000 clones, around 63% observed once, and the top ten hold approximately 1.6%. Sequencing was carried out using PBMCs. Source of these receptors: a human donor in good health. CDR3s include the opening cysteine and the closing phenylalanine or tryptophan. Each record gives: J gene, clone size, V gene, CDR3 protein. Only part of the rows carry a size: once, few, many, or a class if the clone is expanded.

TRBJ2-7 | . | TRBV9 | CASSGDSPNPYEQYF
TRBJ2-3 | . | TRBV6-5 | CASSASASTDTQYF
TRBJ2-7 | . | TRBV13 | CASSSSVSSYEQYF
TRBJ2-7 | . | TRBV27 | CASRLGQAAYEQYF
TRBJ1-2 | few | TRBV13 | CASSSETGRDGYTF
TRBJ2-1 | . | TRBV5-1 | CASSIGGTSGNEQFF
TRBJ2-1 | . | TRBV7-2 | CASSIETGRFEQFF
TRBJ2-5 | . | TRBV7-2 | CASSQASGRLKTQYF
TRBJ2-7 | . | TRBV2 | CASSARAYEQYF
TRBJ2-2 | . | TRBV4-3 | CAGSQGLAGLTGELFF
TRBJ1-5 | . | TRBV10-3 | CAISESGGGNQPQHF
TRBJ2-3 | . | TRBV6-1 | CASHRDTTSTDTQYF
TRBJ2-7 | once | TRBV28 | CASSWNWDRSSYEQYF
TRBJ2-3 | . | TRBV7-2 | CASSLRGQVTDTQYF
TRBJ2-3 | few | TRBV9 | CASSVTSGRDTQYF
TRBJ1-2 | . | TRBV6-1 | CASSEERTGLYGYTF
TRBJ1-5 | . | TRBV19 | CASRTGTGLSQPQHF
TRBJ2-2 | few | TRBV4-1 | CATSSEELTGELFF
TRBJ2-5 | once | TRBV2 | CASRGETQYF
TRBJ2-7 | . | TRBV28 | CASRGAGDVYEQYF
TRBJ1-1 | . | TRBV28 | CASRGPNTEAFF
TRBJ1-1 | . | TRBV9 | CASSGGRGGYTEAFF